This TCR beta chain appears in the sequencing data of a study of cytomegalovirus exposure and HLA in healthy donors. Study as a whole: A previous analysis identified 100 million to 120 million unique TCR beta sequences derived from roughly 190 million T cells.

Worth noting for this clone: Its antigen is not identified.

Study findings and constraints: Later analysis showed TCR association rates varying by HLA locus, highest for DRB1 and lowest for HLA-C.

Germline CDR1 and CDR2: GTSNPN and SVGIG (reference sequence). V shed 0 bases and J 2 bases; nucleotides not matched to a gene: 0. There are 13 residues in the CDR3. Researchers ran the PCR with 60 Vbeta and 13 Jbeta primers. Using immunoSEQ multiplex PCR, the repertoire was profiled, and TCRdb retains in-frame clones only, with some absent. Of roughly 80,000 clones listed, 75% to 85% were seen once; the top ten hold 1.9%. The rearrangement joins TRBV30 to TRBJ2-5, with 7 bases matching TRBD1. Sequences were obtained from PBMCs. The receptor comes from a woman younger than 45 in good health and CMV-seronegative. CDR3 residues: CAWSVGQQETQYF. DNA of the CDR3: TGTGCCTGGAGTGTGGGACAGCAAGAGACCCAGTACTTC.